This TCR beta chain was recovered during a study of T-cell memory formation after mild COVID-19. About the study: TCR clustering was largely donor specific.

Study findings and constraints: Nothing showed for sure that second-wave clones peaking on day 37 were SARS-CoV-2 specific. The study detected some responding clones in pre-infection memory, suggesting cross-reactive memory joined.

Worth noting for this clonotype: Its antigen remains unidentified.

The germline V gene has CDR1 MNHEY and CDR2 SVGAGI. The ends were cut back, 6 bases at V and 4 bases at J, with 15 bases in the middle. The CDR3 is made up of 14 amino acids. UMIs and sample barcodes were carried by the TCR alpha and TCR beta cDNA libraries that 5'RACE produced using constant-segment primers. TCRdb called the 5' RACE reads again in MiXCR, with one record for every CDR3 protein. The sample has some 200,000 distinct CDR3 sequences; over 7.5% are singletons. Source material: PBMCs or a T cell subset sorted from them (not recorded which). The receptor comes from a man aged 18 to 29 who had mild COVID-19 (a few samples of this study predate the infection). Cell type and time point are not known. The gene calls are TRBV6-5 and TRBJ2-5; no definite D call. This CDR3 reads CASSSTRVTETQYF. The CDR3 region has the DNA TGTGCCAGCAGCTCGACAAGGGTGACAGAGACCCAGTACTTC.